This TCR beta chain is drawn from a study of graft-versus-host responses after intestinal transplantation (dated by TCRdb to the early 2020s). About the full investigation: Recipients received multivisceral, liver-intestinal, or isolated intestinal transplants. Every recipient was given anti-thymocyte globulin induction, followed by around three years of maintenance tacrolimus and steroids. Graft-versus-host and host-versus-graft alloreactive T cell clones were tracked in the graft, circulation and bone marrow after intestinal transplantation using bulk TCR-beta CDR3 sequencing. The cohort enrolled under 25 intestinal transplant recipients including one retransplant, and a few patients lacking pretransplant specimens were excluded. To identify alloreactive clones, pre-transplant mixed lymphocyte reaction products were sequenced and compared with unstimulated pre-transplant donor and recipient T cells. A peak of at least 4% donor T cells among recipient peripheral blood mononuclear cells was the definition used for donor T cell macrochimerism. Samples from three later patients were sequenced in-house on an Illumina MiSeq with MiXCR processing rather than by the commercial service. What the research found in general, with its limitations: Early after transplant, peak levels of circulating GvH clones were found to be associated with declines in HvG clones. GvH clones were found in recipient bone marrow, and some of the GvH clones appeared earlier in ileal mucosa or blood, which is consistent with an intestinal mucosal origin. The conclusions were limited by the relatively low number and heterogeneity of the intestinal transplant patients. Patients with donor T cell macrochimerism had high GvH to HvG T cell clonal ratios in their allografts.

The sample's time point label, in plain terms: cells obtained before transplantation from donor or recipient. CD3+CD4+ and CD3+CD8+ populations were FACS-sorted from unstimulated pre-transplant donor and recipient cells taken from spleen or lymph nodes. Turning to this clone: Its antigen has not been determined. Within one base of it there is no much larger clone, and no base qualities were kept.

The library relied on the immunoSEQ multiplex PCR assay. In most patients, genomic DNA was isolated using the Qiagen DNeasy Blood and Tissue Kit and sent frozen to Adaptive Biotechnologies for TCR sequencing. High-throughput TCR-beta CDR3 sequencing of genomic DNA from most patients was performed by Adaptive Biotechnologies. From the authors' description of their analysis: Adaptive's ImmunoSEQ software was the source of the TCR sequencing data for 15 to 20 patients, while three other patients were processed with MiXCR and VDJtools. To correct CD4 versus CD8 sorting errors, sequences present in both subsets at a frequency ratio below 5:1 were removed. CDR3 nucleotide sequences shared by donor and recipient were removed because the origin of these sequences could not be assigned. To count as alloreactive, a clone needed at least 2-fold expansion over unstimulated cells and a minimum CFSE-low frequency of 0.002% (template counts) or 0.001% (read counts). A clone was considered mappable if detected in the sequenced pre-transplant spleen, lymph node, or MLR CFSE-low populations of the donor or recipient. The cumulative frequency of alloreactive clones was calculated as a percentage of all sequences, weighted by copy number. Held by TCRdb, this immuneACCESS table contains in-frame sequences only and omits some clones. Under half of the omission traces to an unresolved V gene where checked; the cause of the rest is unknown. V, J and clone size are taken as reported in that table, and D and trimming were inferred from the DNA itself. The sample profile shows 100,000 or so clones; roughly 91% of them were found once. The leading ten clones occupy roughly 2% of the sample.

The clonotype comes from a human donor who received an intestinal transplant. The starting material was unstimulated CD8+ T cells sorted from spleen or lymph node cells, obtained before intestinal transplant.

The encoded CDR3 is CASSSPGQANTEAFF. The bases are TGTGCCAGCAGTTCGCCGGGACAGGCGAACACTGAAGCTTTCTTT. The chain is made from TRBV27 and TRBJ1-1; TRBD1 fits 8 bases in the junction. From V the trimming removes 4 bases and from J it removes 1 base, while the gene matches leave 5 bases of the junction unaccounted for. The CDR3 measures 15 amino acids from cysteine to phenylalanine. Of all the DNA, just the CDR3 is kept, 45 bases in frame from base 1. The germline V gene encodes CDR1 MNHEY and CDR2 SMNVEV (reference sequence).